The clone carrying this T cell receptor beta chain was seen at least ten times. TCR beta cDNA came from roughly 0.45 ug total RNA, primed with a constant-region primer. Construction of TCR beta libraries relied on three successive nested multiplex PCR rounds employing slightly modified ARM-PCR. TRBV1-TRBV30 forward primers paired with a C-beta reverse primer were used in the first two PCR rounds, which ran roughly 9 cycles each. Each CDR3 protein gets one entry after TCRdb re-called the multiplex PCR reads with MiXCR. The table includes around 80,000 distinct CDR3 sequences, 65% to 80% detected once. The sample belongs to a study of tumor-infiltrating lymphocytes in primary liver carcinoma. Co-extraction of RNA and DNA was performed on roughly 20-33 mg of unsorted bulk tissue. CDR3 length: 14 residues. CDR1 SEHNR and CDR2 FQNEAQ come from the germline V gene (reference sequence). The V gene lost 5 bases and the J gene lost 8 bases, with 15 bases spanning the gap.

This sequence joins TRBV7-9 and TRBJ1-4; no definite D call. The sequencing input was liver tumor tissue from sampling region 1. As to subset: tumor region T1, superior pole. This sequence was found in a middle-aged man with primary liver carcinoma and hepatitis B virus infection. This CDR3 is CASSAEVTGEKLFF. DNA for the CDR3: TGTGCCAGCAGCGCAGAGGTGACTGGCGAAAAACTGTTTTTT.